The 21 T cell receptor beta chains below were found in one sample sequenced in a study of Ad26.COV2.S vaccination and SARS-CoV-2 variants. The treatment denotes: 19 received Ad26.COV2.S at low or high dose, single or two shots; about 5 received placebo; per-sample allocation not given. At day 63 after the first vaccine or placebo injection, samples were drawn. Assay used: immunoSEQ multiplex PCR; TCRdb lists only in-frame clones, some missing. The sample holds 300,000 to 400,000 clones; approximately 85% are singletons and the top ten take 3% to 4%. Sequences were derived from peripheral blood, sampled in a trial of Ad26.COV2.S vaccine versus placebo. These receptors were collected from a person aged 18 to 65 who received the Ad26.COV2.S COVID-19 vaccine or a placebo.

V is TRBV30 and J is TRBJ2-7; 7 bases fit TRBD1. Trimming removed 8 bases from V and 1 base from J; junction bases left unmatched: 11. CDR1 GTSNPN and CDR2 SVGIG come from the germline V gene (reference sequence). CDR3 size: 14 residues. The CDR3 DNA follows: TGTGCCACTGTGACAGGGTTCGCATCCTACGAGCAGTACTTC. Translation gives CATVTGFASYEQYF.

This clone has a single count. The chain links TRBV27 to TRBJ1-4, with D possibly TRBD1 on 5 matching bases. The CDR3 consists of 14 residues. Germline V CDR1 and CDR2: MNHEY, SMNVEV (reference sequence). V was shortened by 3 bases and J by 7 bases, with 12 bases between the two germline ends. The CDR3 region has the DNA TGTGCCAGCAGTTTGGTGGCAGGGTCTGAAAAACTGTTTTTT. It yields the protein CASSLVAGSEKLFF.

The V call is TRBV7-9, the J call TRBJ2-7, with 10 positions matching TRBD1. In germline, CDR1 is SEHNR, CDR2 FQNEAQ (reference sequence). CDR3 length: 15 residues. J gave up 5 bases and V 5 bases, and 9 bases lay outside the gene matches. DNA of the CDR3: TGTGCCAGCAGCCTCGCCGGGACAGGGGCCCACGAGCAGTACTTC. Its translation is CASSLAGTGAHEQYF.

As regards this clone: Other DNA sequences in this specimen translate into the identical CDR3. The J gene is TRBJ2-2, the V gene TRBV5-1; tentative D call: TRBD2 (5 bases). Germline values: CDR1 SGHRS, CDR2 YFSETQ. V was trimmed by 3 bases and J by 2 bases, leaving 5 bases between them. This CDR3 region has 13 residues. The CDR3 nucleotides read TGCGCCAGCAGCTCGGGAAACACCGGGGAGCTGTTTTTT. Residues: CASSSGNTGELFF. The full variable domain, with the rest looked up from reference TRBV5-1 and TRBJ2-2, is KAGVTQTPRYLIKTRGQQVTLSCSPISGHRSVSWYQQTPGQGLQFLFEYFSETQRNKGNFPGRFSGRQFSNSRSEMNVSTLELGDSALYLCASSSGNTGELFFGEGSRLTVL.

The V gene is TRBV7-9, the J gene TRBJ1-5, with TRBD1 as a possible D gene (6 bases). Trimming removed 5 bases at V and 4 bases at J, with 12 bases between. The germline CDR1 and CDR2 sequences are SEHNR and FQNEAQ (reference sequence). CDR3 length: 14 residues. CDR3 sequence reads: CASSPDRINQPQHF. The CDR3 DNA reads as TGTGCCAGCAGCCCGGACAGAATTAATCAGCCCCAGCATTTT.

The rearrangement uses TRBV4-3 and TRBJ2-5; D remains unclear. CDR3 size: 13 residues. Per germline, CDR1 LGHNA and CDR2 YSLEER. Trimming took off 4 bases at V and 1 base at J, with 7 bases between the two ends. The CDR3: CASSPRSQETQYF. CDR3 sequence (DNA): TGCGCCAGCAGCCCCCGCAGCCAAGAGACCCAGTACTTC.

The V call is TRBV15, the J call TRBJ2-1; D unresolved. CDR3 size: 14 residues. With 1 base removed from V and 3 bases from J, the gap between germline ends came to 7 bases. CDR1 and CDR2 (germline): LNHNV, YYDKDF (reference sequence). This CDR3 reads CATSRGRNYNEQFF. The DNA of the CDR3 is TGTGCCACCAGCAGAGGACGGAACTACAATGAGCAGTTCTTC.

This chain links TRBV7-9 with TRBJ1-4; the match to TRBD1 covers 7 bases. This CDR3 has 15 amino acids. Germline V gives CDR1 SEHNR, CDR2 FQNEAQ (reference sequence). V was pared by 8 bases and J by 8 bases, with 14 bases of the junction left unmatched. This chain's CDR3 is CASGYNRDSEEKLFF. The CDR3 DNA is TGTGCCAGCGGATACAACCGGGACAGTGAGGAAAAACTGTTTTTT.

The chain combines TRBV4-1 with TRBJ1-2; TRBD1 might be the D (5 bases). CDR3 size: 15 residues. V was cut by 1 base and J by 2 bases, with 11 bases left in between. Germline CDR1 and CDR2: MGHRA and YSYEKL. CDR3 residues: CASSQGGGMNYGYTF. The CDR3 DNA is TGCGCCAGCAGCCAAGGCGGGGGAATGAACTATGGCTACACCTTC.

The rearrangement uses TRBV30 and TRBJ2-7; 10 positions match TRBD1. The J segment lost 2 bases and the V segment lost 1 base, leaving 8 bases of the junction unmatched. Germline CDR1 and CDR2: GTSNPN and SVGIG (reference sequence). The CDR3 contains 16 residues. In nucleotides, the CDR3 is TGTGCCTGGAGTGCCCCGGACAGGGGGTTCGCCTACGAGCAGTACTTC. Translating gives CAWSAPDRGFAYEQYF.

The chain recombines TRBV3-1 (or the pseudogene TRBV3-2) with TRBJ1-5; D remains ambiguous. This CDR3 is built from 13 residues. Germline V CDR1 and CDR2: LGHDT, YNNKEL (reference sequence). Trimming removed 1 base at V and 5 bases at J, with 6 bases between. The CDR3 nucleotides read TGTGCCAGCAGCCAAGGTGCGGATCAGCCCCAGCATTTT. It yields the protein CASSQGADQPQHF.

V and J are TRBV7-9 and TRBJ2-1; 7 bases fit TRBD2. V lost 2 bases to trimming and J lost 1 base; unmatched junction nucleotides: 2. Germline V lookup: CDR1 SEHNR, CDR2 FQNEAQ (reference sequence). The CDR3 runs 15 residues. The CDR3 DNA sequence: TGTGCCAGCAGCTTACTAGCGGAGTCCTACAATGAGCAGTTCTTC. Encoded protein: CASSLLAESYNEQFF.

Of note for this clone: At the DNA level, this CDR3 is encoded by other sequences in the same sample as well. The rearrangement uses TRBV18 and TRBJ2-7; TRBD1 aligns across 11 bases. Germline trimming cut 3 bases from V and 6 bases from J; bases unmatched to any gene: 7. The germline gives CDR1 KGHSH, CDR2 LQKENI. The CDR3 length is 15 residues. The CDR3 sequence: CASSPPGQGAREQYF. The CDR3 DNA reads as TGTGCCAGCTCACCCCCCGGACAGGGGGCGCGCGAGCAGTACTTC.

The V gene is TRBV4-3, the J gene TRBJ1-2, with D maybe TRBD1 (5 bases). With 0 bases removed from V and 3 bases from J, the gap between germline ends came to 11 bases. Germline V lookup: CDR1 LGHNA, CDR2 YSLEER. CDR3 length equals 15 residues. As DNA, the CDR3 is TGCGCCAGCAGCCAAGAGGCCGGGGACCACTATGGCTACACCTTC. Translated: CASSQEAGDHYGYTF.

V and J are TRBV10-1 and TRBJ2-5, with 13 positions matching TRBD2. CDR3 length: 17 amino acids. CDR1 and CDR2 (germline): WNHNN, SYGVQD (reference sequence). With V trimmed by 2 bases and J by 5 bases, 8 bases remained unmatched. CDR3 coding DNA: TGCGCCAGCAGTGAGCGGGGGGGACTAGCGGGATCGGAGACCCAGTACTTC. It encodes CASSERGGLAGSETQYF.

The chain is built from TRBV5-4 and TRBJ2-7, with a weak D call TRBD1 (6 bases). V dropped 4 bases and J dropped 1 base, with 15 bases sitting between them. Germline V lookup: CDR1 SGHNT, CDR2 YYREEE (reference sequence). The CDR3 sequence is 15 residues long. The CDR3 DNA is TGTGCCAGCAGCGGAAAAGAAACAGGGTCCTACGAGCAGTACTTC. It translates to CASSGKETGSYEQYF.

The chain carries TRBV5-1 and TRBJ2-5, with D perhaps matching TRBD1 (5 bases). CDR1 is SGHRS and CDR2 is YFSETQ in the germline V gene. V lost 1 base and J 2 bases, leaving 12 bases between the germline ends. The CDR3 is 15 residues long. The chain's CDR3 is CASSLQPQEQETQYF. In DNA form, the CDR3 reads TGCGCCAGCAGCTTGCAGCCACAGGAGCAAGAGACCCAGTACTTC.

The rearrangement uses TRBV9 and TRBJ2-5; no reliable D call. V was trimmed by 0 bases and J by 0 bases, leaving 12 bases between them. The germline V gene encodes CDR1 SGDLS and CDR2 YYNGEE. The CDR3 covers 16 residues. CDR3 in DNA: TGTGCCAGCAGCGTAGGGGCAGGACCTTACCAAGAGACCCAGTACTTC. Protein sequence: CASSVGAGPYQETQYF.

The V and J genes are TRBV29-1 and TRBJ1-2; 10 positions agree with TRBD1. The V gene's germline CDR1 is SQVTM and CDR2 ANQGSEA. V lost 4 bases and J lost 3; bases outside the gene matches: 2. This CDR3 comprises 13 residues. CDR3: CSVVTGGDYGYTF. In DNA form, the CDR3 reads TGCAGCGTTGTGACAGGGGGCGACTATGGCTACACCTTC.

The V gene is TRBV7-2, the J gene TRBJ2-3; D uncertain. There are 16 residues in the CDR3. CDR1 and CDR2 (germline): SGHTA, FQGNSA. V shed 1 base and J shed 1 base, with 12 bases lying between them. The CDR3, as DNA: TGTGCCAGCAGCTTAGGGAGCAATTCCGGCACAGATACGCAGTATTTT. Its translation is CASSLGSNSGTDTQYF.

This chain connects TRBV15 to TRBJ2-1, with unresolved D. Between the trimmed V and J ends, which lost 1 base and 5 bases, there was a span of 15 bases. Germline-derived CDR1 and CDR2 are LNHNV and YYDKDF (reference sequence). The CDR3 runs 16 residues. The CDR3 loop is CATSRAPTGGDNEQFF. The CDR3 bases are TGTGCCACCAGCAGAGCTCCTACTGGCGGAGACAATGAGCAGTTCTTC.